This T cell receptor (beta chain) was sequenced in a study of T-cell reconstitution after alpha-beta-depleted transplantation in children. The study, taken as a whole, reports: Expanded graft clones numbering several hundred reportedly gave rise to alpha-beta T cells about two months after transplant. Newly produced T cells mostly accounted for T-cell counts and diversity one year post-transplant. TCRbeta diversity was high at day 60 in some patients (a result of surviving recipient T cells and thymic progenitors).

Preparation of the TCRbeta library used unique molecular identifiers. TCRdb re-analysed the PCR reads in MiXCR, keeping a single row per CDR3 protein. This sample has roughly 220,000 distinct CDR3 sequences, with roughly 8.1% found just once. Germline assignment: CDR1 GTSNPN and CDR2 SVGIG (reference sequence). V lost 0 bases and J lost 1, with 9 bases in between. The CDR3 extends over 14 amino acids. Of note for this clonotype: Antigen: not known.

The sequence was obtained from a male patient under 10 years old who had a stem cell transplant for acute myeloid leukemia, so the T cells may come from the graft donor. This chain uses TRBV30 with TRBJ2-5; D possibly corresponds to TRBD1 (5 bases). Source: PBMCs, mostly from graft donor cells, taken 360 days after TCRalphabeta/CD19-depleted stem cell transplant. The CDR3 protein is CAWSVQAAQETQYF. The DNA of the CDR3 is TGTGCCTGGAGTGTACAGGCGGCCCAAGAGACCCAGTACTTC.